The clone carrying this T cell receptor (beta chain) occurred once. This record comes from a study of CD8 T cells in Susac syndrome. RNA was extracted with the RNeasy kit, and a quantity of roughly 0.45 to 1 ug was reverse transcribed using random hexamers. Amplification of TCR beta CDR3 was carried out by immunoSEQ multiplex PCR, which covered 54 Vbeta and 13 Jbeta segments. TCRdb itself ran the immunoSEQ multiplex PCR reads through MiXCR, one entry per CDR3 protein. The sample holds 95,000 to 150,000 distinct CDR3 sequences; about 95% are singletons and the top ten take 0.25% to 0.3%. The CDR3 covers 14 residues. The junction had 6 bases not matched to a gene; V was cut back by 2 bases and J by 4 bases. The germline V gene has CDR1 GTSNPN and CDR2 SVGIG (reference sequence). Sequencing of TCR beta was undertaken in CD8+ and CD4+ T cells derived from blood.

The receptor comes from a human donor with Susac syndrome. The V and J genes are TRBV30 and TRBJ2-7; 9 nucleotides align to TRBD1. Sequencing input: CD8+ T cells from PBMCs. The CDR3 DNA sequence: TGTGCCTGGAGTCTTAGGGACAGGGTGTACGAGCAGTACTTC. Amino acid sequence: CAWSLRDRVYEQYF.